These 7 T cell receptor beta chains were sequenced from one sample in a study of shared clonotypes between healthy human individuals. The assay was immunoSEQ multiplex PCR, and TCRdb's table has in-frame clones only and misses some. The sample records roughly 510,000 clones, 75% to 80% being singletons. Sequencing was carried out using PBMCs. These receptors were obtained from a woman aged 40 to 49 in good health. Some clones in this sample may be carry-over from other donors' samples.

V gene TRBV4-3 combines with J gene TRBJ1-4; D is perhaps TRBD1 (5 bases). Trimming pared 0 bases from V and 8 bases from J, leaving 16 bases between. The CDR3 extends over 16 amino acids. Germline CDR1 is LGHNA and CDR2 is YSLEER. The CDR3 DNA reads TGCGCCAGCAGCCAAGATTATGGGGCTTTAGGAGAAAAACTGTTTTTT. This sequence encodes CASSQDYGALGEKLFF.

The rearrangement uses TRBV18 and TRBJ1-4, with D uncertain. Trimming removed 0 bases at V and 7 bases at J, with 15 bases between. Germline V gene data show CDR1 as KGHSH and CDR2 as LQKENI. The CDR3 loop spans 16 amino acids. The CDR3 region is CASSPPSATSGEKLFF. The CDR3 DNA reads as TGTGCCAGCTCACCACCTTCGGCCACGTCGGGTGAAAAACTGTTTTTT.

This sequence joins TRBV29-1 and TRBJ1-2; 7 bases fit TRBD1. Germline CDR1 SQVTM, CDR2 ANQGSEA. The CDR3 runs 16 residues. V shed 8 bases and J 4 bases; nucleotides not matched to a gene: 19. The CDR3 here is CSSVLRDSLGLYGYTF. In DNA, the CDR3 is TGCAGCTCTGTGTTGCGGGACAGCCTCGGCCTCTATGGCTACACCTTC.

This chain connects TRBV7-9 to TRBJ2-3; D call uncertain. This CDR3 is 12 amino acids long. Trimming took off 5 bases at V and 6 bases at J, with 9 bases between the two ends. Germline CDR1 reads SEHNR; CDR2 reads FQNEAQ (reference sequence). The CDR3 DNA sequence: TGTGCCAGCAGCGCGTCTAGTGATACGCAGTATTTT. Protein product: CASSASSDTQYF.

CDR3 nucleotide sequence: TGTGCCAGCAGTACAGGGAAAGGGACAGATACGCAGTATTTT. Encoded protein: CASSTGKGTDTQYF. The V and J genes are TRBV7-9 and TRBJ2-3, with a tentative D call TRBD1 (6 bases). Germline CDR1 and CDR2: SEHNR and FQNEAQ (reference sequence). V lost 6 bases to trimming and J lost 3 bases, with 13 bases between them. This CDR3 is built from 14 residues.

The chain joins TRBV5-1 to TRBJ2-7; 11 positions match TRBD2. Looked up from germline, CDR1 is SGHRS and CDR2 is YFSETQ. V gave up 3 bases and J gave up 0 bases; unmatched junction bases: 2. CDR3 length: 15 amino acids. The CDR3 DNA follows: TGCGCCAGCAGCTCGACTAGCGGGGACTCCTACGAGCAGTACTTC. It yields the protein CASSSTSGDSYEQYF. The full variable domain, in which reference TRBV5-1 and TRBJ2-7 provide the parts outside the CDR3, is KAGVTQTPRYLIKTRGQQVTLSCSPISGHRSVSWYQQTPGQGLQFLFEYFSETQRNKGNFPGRFSGRQFSNSRSEMNVSTLELGDSALYLCASSSTSGDSYEQYFGPGTRLTVT.

This chain connects TRBV19 to TRBJ2-1; 8 bases are shared with TRBD1. CDR3 size: 14 residues. Germline CDR1 reads LNHDA; CDR2 reads SQIVND (reference sequence). V shed 6 bases and J 4 bases; nucleotides not matched to a gene: 5. Here the CDR3 reads CASRDRENYNEQFF. The CDR3 bases are TGTGCCAGTAGGGACAGGGAGAATTACAATGAGCAGTTCTTC.